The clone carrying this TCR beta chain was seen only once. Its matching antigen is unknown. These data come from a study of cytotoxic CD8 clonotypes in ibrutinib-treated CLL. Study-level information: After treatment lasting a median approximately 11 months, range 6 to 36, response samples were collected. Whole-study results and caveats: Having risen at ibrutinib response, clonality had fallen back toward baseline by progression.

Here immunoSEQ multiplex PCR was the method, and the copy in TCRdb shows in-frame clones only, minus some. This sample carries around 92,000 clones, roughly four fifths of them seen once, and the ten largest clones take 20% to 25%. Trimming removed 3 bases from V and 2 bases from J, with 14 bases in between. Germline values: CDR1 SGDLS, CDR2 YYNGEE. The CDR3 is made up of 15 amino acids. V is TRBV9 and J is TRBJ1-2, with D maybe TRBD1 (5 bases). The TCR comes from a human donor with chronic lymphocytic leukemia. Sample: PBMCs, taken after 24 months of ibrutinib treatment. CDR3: CASSGRREDNYGYTF. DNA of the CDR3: TGTGCCAGCAGCGGCCGCAGGGAGGACAACTATGGCTACACCTTC.